The clone carrying this T cell receptor (beta chain) was observed at least ten times. Trimming stripped 2 bases from V and 5 bases from J, with 10 bases between. The CDR3 runs 13 residues. Germline-derived CDR1 and CDR2 are SGHVS and FQNEAQ. These data come from a study of T cells in Graves' hyperthyroidism and ophthalmopathy. It was RNA transcripts that yielded the amplified TCR beta CDR3 regions. In the first-round RT-PCR of the TCR CDR3, the HTBI primer set was used. A single record per CDR3 protein comes from TCRdb applying MiXCR to the multiplex PCR reads. The sample contains 250,000 to 300,000 distinct CDR3 sequences, 10% to 15% of which appear only once.

The chain links TRBV7-8 to TRBJ2-7, with TRBD2 as a possible D gene (5 bases). Sequenced: blood. The source of this sequence is a woman under 40 with Graves' hyperthyroidism that later progressed to Graves' ophthalmopathy. The CDR3 region has the DNA TGTGCCAGCAGCTTAAGAGGGCCCCACGAGCAGTACTTC. Encoded protein: CASSLRGPHEQYF.